This T cell receptor beta chain originates from a study of cytomegalovirus exposure and HLA in healthy donors. Study-wide results and limits: Per a prior analysis, the majority of TCR beta V segments were productive roughly 90% or roughly 30% of the time.

Vbeta (60) and Jbeta (13) primers were used in the PCR. Profiling relied on immunoSEQ multiplex PCR, and the TCRdb table lists in-frame clones only, not all of them. The sample holds around 150,000 clones, 75% to 80% seen once. The CDR3 is made up of 13 amino acids. Germline-derived CDR1 and CDR2 are SGHVS and FNYEAQ. V was clipped by 5 bases and J by 6 bases, with 13 bases between them. This clone was seen once. Its antigen is currently unknown. This receptor was identified in a woman younger than 45 in good health and CMV-seronegative. What was sequenced was PBMCs. This chain uses TRBV7-6 with TRBJ1-1; D unclear. CDR3 region: CASSLRESAEAFF. The CDR3 DNA is TGTGCCAGCAGCCTACGGGAGAGCGCTGAAGCTTTCTTT.